This T cell receptor beta chain was observed in a study of Ad26.COV2.S vaccination and SARS-CoV-2 variants. As for the study in general: Into the muscle, Ad26.COV2.S was dosed once or twice, 56 days apart.

Regarding treatment: 15 to 20 received Ad26.COV2.S at low or high dose, single or two shots; several received placebo; per-sample allocation not given. Specimens were obtained on day 63 following the first vaccine or placebo injection. Ad26 vector vaccine expressed Wuhan-strain SARS-CoV-2 spike. Data came from immunoSEQ multiplex PCR; TCRdb stores just in-frame clones and leaves some out. The sample contains about 280,000 clones, over 75% of which appear only once. This clone has just one count. Germline CDR1 is SGHRS and CDR2 is YFSETQ. V was pared by 4 bases and J by 7 bases, with 15 bases between. This CDR3 is built from 15 residues.

The chain links TRBV5-1 to TRBJ1-6; possibly TRBD1 for D (5 bases). The sequencing here drew on peripheral blood, taken in a trial of Ad26.COV2.S vaccine versus placebo. The TCR was taken from a person between 18 and 59 years old who received the Ad26.COV2.S COVID-19 vaccine or a placebo. The CDR3 protein is CASSREWGSNSPLHF. CDR3 sequence (DNA): TGCGCCAGCAGCCGGGAGTGGGGGTCGAATTCACCCCTCCACTTT.